This section outlines one T cell receptor (beta chain) sequence together with its context. Its antigen is not known. This entry is derived from a study of T cell responses to AZD1222 COVID-19 vaccine. V was trimmed by 4 bases and J by 5 bases, leaving 8 bases between them. The CDR3 runs 13 residues. The germline gives CDR1 WNHNN, CDR2 SYGVQD (reference sequence). Assay: immunoSEQ multiplex PCR; the TCRdb copy retains only in-frame clones and omits some. The sample shows about 150,000 clones, more than 85% of them seen only once. Whole-study results and caveats: Donors in the cohort were predominantly white British and more often female, and clonal diversity was possibly underestimated.

The sample was peripheral blood, taken on day 0 of AZD1222 vaccination. The receptor was derived from an adult in good health. The chain employs TRBV10-1 and TRBJ1-4; D may be TRBD1 (5 bases). CDR3 protein: CASSGQLNEKLFF. CDR3 coding DNA: TGCGCCAGCAGTGGACAGCTAAATGAAAAACTGTTTTTT.